Following are 27 T cell receptor beta chains from one sample sequenced in a study of T-cell reconstitution after alpha-beta-depleted transplantation in children. Library preparation (for TCRbeta) was performed with unique molecular identifiers. TCRdb reanalysed the PCR reads using MiXCR and keeps one entry per CDR3 protein. The data show approximately 9,000 distinct CDR3 sequences, 17% seen once. The input for sequencing was PBMCs, mostly from graft donor cells, taken 60 days after TCRalphabeta/CD19-depleted stem cell transplant. All receptors derive from a girl under two years old who had a stem cell transplant for combined immunodeficiency, so the T cells may come from the graft donor.

V usage is TRBV7-6 and J usage is TRBJ2-7; D not resolved. The CDR3 spans 13 residues. From germline, CDR1 is SGHVS and CDR2 FNYEAQ. V shed 2 bases and J shed 5 bases, with 10 bases lying between them. The CDR3 DNA reads as TGTGCCAGCAGCTTAAAAGTAGCTGACGAGCAGTACTTC. It codes for CASSLKVADEQYF.

This clonotype was seen repeatedly, ten times or more. The chain joins TRBV20-1 to TRBJ1-1; tentative D call: TRBD1 (5 bases). This CDR3 has 15 amino acids. CDR1 and CDR2 from the germline V gene are DFQATT and SNEGSKA (reference sequence). V was clipped by 0 bases and J by 6 bases, with 17 bases between them. In DNA, the CDR3 is TGCAGTGCTAGAGAAGACAGCGGAGTTGGCCCTGAAGCTTTCTTT. As protein: CSAREDSGVGPEAFF.

This clonotype was counted only a few times. The V gene is TRBV21-1, the J gene TRBJ1-1; no DNA check was done on the table's D call, TRBD1. TRBV21-1 represents a pseudogene. This CDR3 is 14 amino acids long. The CDR3 DNA is TGTGCCAGCAGCAACGTTCAGGGGAACACTGAAGCTTTCTTT. Protein sequence: CASSNVQGNTEAFF.

This clonotype came up many times. V gene TRBV20-1 combines with J gene TRBJ2-5; D gene uncertain. Trimming shortened V by 6 bases and J by 4 bases, and 15 bases separated the two germline ends. This CDR3 has 13 residues. Germline assignment: CDR1 DFQATT and CDR2 SNEGSKA (reference sequence). The CDR3 sequence: CSAPPSGRETQYF. The CDR3 DNA reads TGCAGTGCACCCCCGTCGGGTCGAGAGACCCAGTACTTC.

This clonotype has more than one count but fewer than ten. The chain uses TRBV12-3 or TRBV12-4 and TRBJ1-1; no definite D call. The CDR3 extends over 14 amino acids. The V gene lost 6 bases and the J gene lost 0 bases, with 11 bases spanning the gap. This CDR3 is CASSLRNMNTEAFF. The DNA of the CDR3 is TGTGCCAGCAGCTTAAGAAATATGAACACTGAAGCTTTCTTT.

The genes are TRBV12-3 or TRBV12-4 and TRBJ1-5; D is possibly TRBD1 (5 bases). V lost 3 bases, J lost 7 bases, and 19 bases lay in between. The CDR3 consists of 16 residues. The CDR3 nucleotides are TGTGCCAGCAGTTTTCGGCAGGGCGGGGTAAAGCAGCCCCAGCATTTT. Translating it yields CASSFRQGGVKQPQHF.

J is TRBJ2-5 and V is TRBV4-1; D is possibly TRBD1 (6 bases). Trimming removed 0 bases at V and 5 bases at J, with 22 bases between. Germline V gene data show CDR1 as MGHRA and CDR2 as YSYEKL. The CDR3 runs to 18 residues. The CDR3 loop reads CASSQDRGRGTTYETQYF. The CDR3 DNA follows: TGCGCCAGCAGCCAAGATCGGGGCAGGGGCACAACATACGAGACCCAGTACTTC.

This clonotype was observed a few times. The CDR3 nucleotides read TGTGCCAGCAGTTTCGCCCTGACGGACTCTGGGGCCAACGTCCTGACTTTC. Its translation: CASSFALTDSGANVLTF. This chain joins TRBV6-1 and TRBJ2-6; D is uncertain. The CDR3 runs 17 residues. Germline CDR1 MNHNS, CDR2 SASEGT. V was clipped by 5 bases and J by 0 bases, with 14 bases between them.

V gene TRBV7-7 combines with J gene TRBJ2-1; 9 bases match TRBD2. The CDR3 loop spans 13 amino acids. CDR1 is SSHAT, CDR2 FNYEAQ, per germline (reference sequence). CDR3 amino acids: CAEAGGLYNEQFF. The DNA of the CDR3 is TGTGCGGAAGCGGGAGGTCTTTACAATGAGCAGTTCTTC.

This clonotype was seen repeatedly, ten times or more. V gene TRBV7-2 combines with J gene TRBJ1-5; no reliable D call. This CDR3 is 14 amino acids long. CDR1 SGHTA and CDR2 FQGNSA come from the germline V gene. With 2 bases removed from V and 1 base from J, the gap between germline ends came to 6 bases. This chain's CDR3 is CASSLSRSNQPQHF. In nucleotides, the CDR3 is TGTGCCAGCAGCTTAAGTAGGAGCAATCAGCCCCAGCATTTT. Complete variable domain (other parts from reference TRBV7-2 and TRBJ1-5): GAGVSQSPSNKVTEKGKDVELRCDPISGHTALYWYRQSLGQGLEFLIYFQGNSAPDKSGLPSDRFSAERTGGSVSTLTIQRTQQEDSAVYLCASSLSRSNQPQHFGDGTRLSIL.

The chain has TRBV28 and TRBJ1-3; D might be TRBD1 (5 bases). The CDR3 is 15 residues long. V was trimmed by 5 bases and J by 0 bases, leaving 11 bases between them. Germline CDR1 is MDHEN and CDR2 is SYDVKM. The CDR3 bases are TGTGCCAGCAGTGGGGGACTGATCTCTGGAAACACCATATATTTT. This codes for CASSGGLISGNTIYF. The full variable domain, completed using reference TRBV28 and TRBJ1-3, is DVKVTQSSRYLVKRTGEKVFLECVQDMDHENMFWYRQDPGLGLRLIYFSYDVKMKEKGDIPEGYSVSREKKERFSLILESASTNQTSMYLCASSGGLISGNTIYFGEGSWLTVV.

The chain uses TRBV5-6 and TRBJ2-2; TRBD1 agrees at 9 bases. Germline CDR1 SGHDT, CDR2 YYEEEE. V shed 4 bases and J 6 bases; nucleotides not matched to a gene: 4. CDR3 length: 14 residues. The CDR3 sequence is CASSGRTGAGELFF. The CDR3 DNA sequence: TGTGCCAGCAGCGGTAGGACAGGGGCCGGGGAGCTGTTTTTT.

The chain has TRBV15 and TRBJ2-5; 12 bases are shared with TRBD2. Germline loops: CDR1 LNHNV, CDR2 YYDKDF (reference sequence). The CDR3 spans 17 residues. V shed 0 bases, J shed 7 bases, and the junction held 9 bases outside the gene matches. The CDR3 spells CATSRDSTSGGLGTQYF. CDR3 nucleotides: TGTGCCACCAGCAGAGATTCGACTAGCGGGGGCCTTGGGACCCAGTACTTC.

The chain recombines TRBV6-2 or TRBV6-3 with TRBJ1-1; D gene unclear. Germline V lookup: CDR1 MNHEY, CDR2 SVGEGT. This CDR3 has 14 residues. The V and J ends lost 4 bases and 1 base respectively, with 10 bases between them. CDR3 sequence: CASSSTPKNTEAFF. CDR3 DNA: TGTGCCAGCAGTTCCACGCCTAAGAACACTGAAGCTTTCTTT.

The rearrangement uses TRBV5-6 and TRBJ2-5; TRBD1 matches at 10 bases. The CDR3 loop spans 15 amino acids. Germline V lookup: CDR1 SGHDT, CDR2 YYEEEE. J lost 5 bases, V lost 2 bases, and 6 bases had no gene match. CDR3 DNA sequence: TGTGCCAGCAGCTTTCTTGGGACAGGGGTTGAGACCCAGTACTTC. It yields the protein CASSFLGTGVETQYF.

Many counts were recorded for this clonotype. This chain joins TRBV7-2 and TRBJ2-7; D call uncertain. The germline CDR1 and CDR2 sequences are SGHTA and FQGNSA. The CDR3 has 15 residues. Trimming stripped 1 base from V and 1 base from J, with 11 bases between. CDR3 DNA: TGTGCCAGCAGCTTAGTGCTACGGGCATCCTACGAGCAGTACTTC. Protein sequence: CASSLVLRASYEQYF.

This clonotype was seen repeatedly, ten times or more. This sequence joins TRBV5-1 and TRBJ1-4, with a tentative D call TRBD1 (6 bases). Germline V CDR1 and CDR2: SGHRS, YFSETQ. V was shortened by 1 base and J by 6 bases, with 10 bases between the two germline ends. The CDR3 extends over 14 amino acids. The CDR3 DNA sequence: TGCGCCAGCAGCTTGATGGCAGGGGATGAAAAACTGTTTTTT. Amino acids: CASSLMAGDEKLFF. Together with reference TRBV5-1 and TRBJ1-4, the CDR3 gives the full variable domain: KAGVTQTPRYLIKTRGQQVTLSCSPISGHRSVSWYQQTPGQGLQFLFEYFSETQRNKGNFPGRFSGRQFSNSRSEMNVSTLELGDSALYLCASSLMAGDEKLFFGSGTQLSVL.

By proportion, this clonotype is medium-sized. The genes are TRBV20-1 and TRBJ2-2, with TRBD1 matching 8 bases. The CDR3 consists of 15 residues. CDR1 and CDR2 (germline): DFQATT, SNEGSKA (reference sequence). Trimming cost V 3 bases and J 0 bases; bases outside gene matches: 3. The CDR3 DNA reads as TGCAGTGCTAGCGGCAGGGGGCCGAACACCGGGGAGCTGTTTTTT. Its protein product is CSASGRGPNTGELFF.

This clonotype was recorded once. This chain connects TRBV4-2 to TRBJ2-5; 12 bases line up with TRBD2. Trimming at V came to 4 bases and at J to 5 bases, leaving 11 bases not matched to a gene. This CDR3 is built from 17 residues. The germline V gene has CDR1 LGHNA and CDR2 YNFKEQ. DNA for the CDR3: TGTGCCAGCAGCCGATTATCCGGACTAGCGGGACTGGAGACCCAGTACTTC. Protein product: CASSRLSGLAGLETQYF.

This clonotype showed up many times. V is TRBV7-9 and J is TRBJ1-1; D is unresolved. Germline-derived CDR1 and CDR2 are SEHNR and FQNEAQ (reference sequence). Trimming stripped 2 bases from V and 6 bases from J, with 7 bases between. This CDR3 is built from 12 residues. CDR3 region: CASSLKGSEAFF. In nucleotides, the CDR3 is TGTGCCAGCAGCTTAAAGGGTTCTGAAGCTTTCTTT.

This clonotype was detected only once. J is TRBJ2-1 and V is TRBV12-3 or TRBV12-4; TRBD2 might be the D (7 bases). This CDR3 has 15 amino acids. The V end lost 8 bases, the J end lost 7 bases, and 21 bases lay between the germline ends. CDR3 amino acids: CASAGVGRVSNEQFF. CDR3 DNA: TGTGCCAGCGCAGGGGTGGGGAGGGTTTCGAATGAGCAGTTCTTC.

This clonotype has a handful of counts. The J gene is TRBJ2-2, the V gene TRBV20-1; TRBD2 matches 12 bases. The CDR3 consists of 15 residues. CDR1 DFQATT and CDR2 SNEGSKA come from the germline V gene (reference sequence). V lost 3 bases to trimming and J lost 3 bases; unmatched junction nucleotides: 2. The CDR3 coding sequence is TGCAGTGCTAGGACTAGCGGGAGATACACCGGGGAGCTGTTTTTT. Its translation: CSARTSGRYTGELFF.

This clonotype was detected a few times. V gene TRBV20-1 combines with J gene TRBJ2-7; 9 bases line up with TRBD2. Per germline, CDR1 DFQATT and CDR2 SNEGSKA (reference sequence). This CDR3 is built from 13 residues. V lost 3 bases and J lost 2; bases outside the gene matches: 2. CDR3 region: CSASSGGPYEQYF. The CDR3 coding sequence is TGCAGTGCTAGTAGCGGGGGACCCTACGAGCAGTACTTC.

The sample holds many counts of this clonotype. The DNA for the CDR3 is TGTGCCAGCAGCTCCGCAGGTGGCGGGGACTACAATGAGCAGTTCTTC. Translated: CASSSAGGGDYNEQFF. The chain is built from TRBV7-6 and TRBJ2-1, with a weak D call TRBD2 (6 bases). V lost 4 bases and J 3 bases, leaving 16 bases between the germline ends. Germline CDR1 is SGHVS and CDR2 is FNYEAQ. The CDR3 sequence is 16 residues long. Drawing the rest from reference TRBV7-6 and TRBJ2-1, the complete variable domain is GAGVSQSPRYKVTKRGQDVALRCDPISGHVSLYWYRQALGQGPEFLTYFNYEAQQDKSGLPNDRFSAERPEGSISTLTIQRTEQRDSAMYRCASSSAGGGDYNEQFFGPGTRLTVL.

The rearrangement joins TRBV10-3 to TRBJ1-2, with TRBD1 matching over 7 bases. The length of the CDR3 is 14 residues. Germline V CDR1 and CDR2: ENHRY, SYGVKD. V shed 4 bases, J shed 3 bases, and the junction held 5 bases outside the gene matches. In nucleotides, the CDR3 is TGTGCCATCAGTGGAAGGGGGCGTGACTATGGCTACACCTTC. As protein: CAISGRGRDYGYTF.

In this sample, this clonotype turned up a few times. V gene TRBV12-3 or TRBV12-4 combines with J gene TRBJ1-2; D is ambiguous. This CDR3 has 15 residues. Trimming removed 5 bases from V and 6 bases from J, with 19 bases in between. The CDR3 DNA sequence: TGTGCCAGCAGTGTGGTGATCCCGACTGTTGATGGCTACACCTTC. As protein: CASSVVIPTVDGYTF.

In its sample, this clonotype was seen a few times. This rearrangement joins TRBV4-1 to TRBJ2-1, with D possibly matching TRBD1 (6 bases). This CDR3 comprises 16 residues. Germline loops: CDR1 MGHRA, CDR2 YSYEKL. The ends were cut back, 0 bases at V and 7 bases at J, with 16 bases in the middle. The CDR3 region is CASSQDWGPTANEQFF. CDR3 in DNA: TGCGCCAGCAGCCAAGACTGGGGGCCCACAGCTAATGAGCAGTTCTTC.